What follows are 14 T cell receptor beta chains derived from one specimen sequenced in a study of beta chain features in type 1 diabetes. Overall study results and limits: Shorter TCRB CDR3s, moderately but significantly so, were found in Type 1 diabetes patients in all four CD4+ subsets.

For these TCRs, the target antigens are not known. Reverse transcribing all isolated RNA meant expressed TCRB transcripts were sequenced. Sequencing was performed with immunoSEQ multiplex PCR; in TCRdb, only in-frame clones are kept and a portion is missing. The table shows under 250,000 clones, with approximately 15% occurring only once. Sample: naive CD4+ T cells from blood. These receptors were collected from a man aged 25 to 40 with type 1 diabetes.

V is TRBV11-2 and J is TRBJ1-1; the D is unclear. CDR3 length: 13 residues. Trimming cost V 2 bases and J 6 bases, with 10 bases left between them. Germline loops: CDR1 SGHAT, CDR2 FQNNGV. CDR3 sequence reads: CASSLRTAAEAFF. The CDR3 DNA sequence: TGTGCCAGCAGCTTACGGACTGCGGCTGAAGCTTTCTTT.

The chain links TRBV7-2 to TRBJ2-3, with 11 bases matching TRBD1. The CDR3 length is 15 residues. The V segment lost 4 bases and the J segment 6 bases; nucleotides outside the gene matches: 6. The V gene's germline CDR1 is SGHTA and CDR2 FQGNSA. CDR3 coding DNA: TGTGCCAGCAGCTCCTGGACAGGGGGCAGGGATACGCAGTATTTT. Translating it yields CASSSWTGGRDTQYF. The full variable domain, completed using reference TRBV7-2 and TRBJ2-3, is GAGVSQSPSNKVTEKGKDVELRCDPISGHTALYWYRQSLGQGLEFLIYFQGNSAPDKSGLPSDRFSAERTGGSVSTLTIQRTQQEDSAVYLCASSSWTGGRDTQYFGPGTRLTVL.

Only a few counts were recorded for this clone. The chain recombines TRBV19 with TRBJ1-2; D is unresolved. The CDR3 totals 14 residues. V lost 5 bases and J 4 bases, leaving 14 bases between the germline ends. Looked up from germline, CDR1 is LNHDA and CDR2 is SQIVND (reference sequence). The CDR3 DNA sequence: TGTGCCAGTAGTCTTAGAACCTCGGGCTATGGCTACACCTTC. It specifies CASSLRTSGYGYTF.

The chain combines TRBV7-9 with TRBJ2-1; 8 bases line up with TRBD2. The CDR3 is made up of 17 amino acids. Germline CDR1 is SEHNR and CDR2 is FQNEAQ (reference sequence). Germline trimming cut 2 bases from V and 1 base from J; bases unmatched to any gene: 7. The CDR3 loop is CASSLRTSLFSYNEQFF. The CDR3 nucleotides read TGTGCCAGCAGCTTACGGACTAGCCTATTTTCCTACAATGAGCAGTTCTTC.

V is TRBV27 and J is TRBJ2-7; TRBD2 matches 9 bases. In germline, CDR1 is MNHEY, CDR2 SMNVEV (reference sequence). With 5 bases clipped from V and 4 bases from J, the junction kept 9 bases outside the gene matches. CDR3 length: 15 residues. Written as DNA, the CDR3 is TGTGCCAGCAGTCCTCGCGCGGGGGGGGGTTACGAGCAGTACTTC. It translates to CASSPRAGGGYEQYF.

This clone was seen a few times. The chain recombines TRBV30 with TRBJ2-5, with TRBD2 as a possible D gene (5 bases). This CDR3 spans 13 amino acids. Germline values: CDR1 GTSNPN, CDR2 SVGIG (reference sequence). Trimming pared 0 bases from V and 5 bases from J, leaving 10 bases between. The CDR3 bases are TGTGCCTGGAGTGTACTGAGGGCGGAGACCCAGTACTTC. This translates into CAWSVLRAETQYF.

This clone appeared a few times. V and J are TRBV7-9 and TRBJ2-1; TRBD2 agrees at 14 bases. This CDR3 spans 17 amino acids. The germline V gene has CDR1 SEHNR and CDR2 FQNEAQ (reference sequence). Trimming at V came to 8 bases and at J to 0 bases, leaving 6 bases not matched to a gene. DNA of the CDR3: TGTGCCAGCGGCGGGACTAGCGGGAGCTTCTCCTACAATGAGCAGTTCTTC. Translated, it gives CASGGTSGSFSYNEQFF.

V is TRBV5-4 and J is TRBJ2-7; 8 bases fit TRBD2. V lost 4 bases to trimming and J lost 4 bases; unmatched junction nucleotides: 7. CDR1 and CDR2 (germline): SGHNT, YYREEE (reference sequence). This CDR3 region has 14 residues. CDR3 sequence (DNA): TGTGCCAGCAGCCCCCCCGGGAGGGATTACGAGCAGTACTTC. Its translation: CASSPPGRDYEQYF.

This clone has more than one count but fewer than ten. Other DNA variants within this sample encode the same CDR3. The chain employs TRBV6-1 and TRBJ1-2; 11 bases are a match to TRBD1. Trimming cost V 4 bases and J 7 bases; bases outside gene matches: 2. The CDR3 runs to 13 residues. CDR1 is MNHNS and CDR2 is SASEGT in the germline V gene. The CDR3 is CASSAGTGGGYTF. For the CDR3, the DNA is TGTGCCAGCAGTGCCGGGACAGGGGGTGGCTACACCTTC.

The chain links TRBV11-3 to TRBJ2-7; D is undetermined. Germline values: CDR1 SGHNT, CDR2 YENEEA. The CDR3 is 14 residues long. Trimming took 2 bases from V and 0 from J, leaving 8 bases between them. CDR3 nucleotides: TGTGCCAGCAGCTTACAATACTACTCCTACGAGCAGTACTTC. Protein: CASSLQYYSYEQYF.

The J gene is TRBJ2-7, the V gene TRBV19, with D possibly being TRBD1 (6 bases). Germline lookup yields CDR1 LNHDA and CDR2 SQIVND (reference sequence). Trimming pared 3 bases from V and 2 bases from J, leaving 11 bases between. The CDR3 has 14 amino acids. The CDR3 spells CASSIRDTPYEQYF. The DNA for the CDR3 is TGTGCCAGTAGTATCCGGGACACCCCCTACGAGCAGTACTTC.

This clone appeared a few times. V usage is TRBV4-2 and J usage is TRBJ2-1, with TRBD2 matching 7 bases. Germline lookup yields CDR1 LGHNA and CDR2 YNFKEQ. V trimming: 0 bases; J trimming: 2 bases; junction bases outside the gene matches: 4. This CDR3 is 16 amino acids long. CDR3 protein: CASSQERLAAYNEQFF. The CDR3 DNA reads as TGTGCCAGCAGCCAAGAGCGGCTAGCGGCCTACAATGAGCAGTTCTTC.

The genes are TRBV2 and TRBJ2-1; TRBD2 agrees at 10 bases. The CDR3 covers 16 residues. Germline loops: CDR1 SNHLY, CDR2 FYNNEI. J gave up 6 bases and V 3 bases, and 8 bases lay outside the gene matches. CDR3 in DNA: TGTGCCAGCAGTGAGGCGAGCGGGGGGGTCCCCAATGAGCAGTTCTTC. Protein product: CASSEASGGVPNEQFF.

The V and J genes are TRBV30 and TRBJ2-7; D might be TRBD1 (6 bases). Trimming left V 3 bases short and J 6 bases short, with 12 bases between. This CDR3 region has 12 residues. Germline lookup yields CDR1 GTSNPN and CDR2 SVGIG (reference sequence). CDR3 DNA sequence: TGTGCCTGGAGCAAACAGGGAGTCGAGCAGTACTTC. Protein product: CAWSKQGVEQYF.